This T cell receptor (beta chain) came from a study of T-cell memory formation after mild COVID-19. Whole-study findings and limits: Clones shrinking from day 15 to 85 showed even CD4/CD8 mixes; later expanders tilted CD4+. Chiefly within CM and EM were the contracting CD4+ clones; CD8+ ones were within EMRA.

This clonotype was counted between two and nine times. The antigen is unknown. TCRdb ran MiXCR on the 5' RACE reads and lists one entry per CDR3 protein. The sample lists tens of thousands of distinct CDR3 sequences, more than 11% seen once, with 30% to 35% in the top ten. V was cut by 6 bases and J by 6 bases, with 14 bases left in between. Germline CDR1 and CDR2: SNHLY and FYNNEI. CDR3 length: 14 amino acids. Sequenced: PBMCs or a T cell subset sorted from them (not recorded which). The V call is TRBV2, the J call TRBJ2-2; no definite D call. This TCR was recovered from an adult woman who had mild COVID-19 (a few samples of this study predate the infection). Cell type and time point are not known. The CDR3 bases are TGTGCCAGCAGCGACGCGAGCTTAGCCGGGGAGCTGTTTTTT. Translated: CASSDASLAGELFF.